The entry below gives a single T cell receptor (beta chain) sequence along with its context. Its recognized antigen is unknown. Qualities for individual bases were not recorded, and no much larger clone is one base off. TCRbeta CDR3 regions were amplified from genomic DNA by means of the immunoSEQ Assay, a bias-controlled multiplex PCR. Concerning the study's data processing: The number of nucleated cells in each sample was estimated by amplification of reference gene primers within the assay. To quantify the absolute abundance of each unique TCRbeta CDR3 rearrangement, sequence reads were collapsed and filtered. Productive Simpson clonality was computed per sample as the square root of Simpson's diversity index over productive rearrangements. In its TCRdb copy, this immuneACCESS table keeps in-frame sequences only and misses some clones. Where compared with another copy, unresolved V genes explain less than half of these, and the others have no known cause. The V and J calls and clone size were taken over from that table, and D and trimming were inferred from the DNA. The sample contains approximately 180,000 clones, roughly nine tenths of them found a single time. The biggest ten clones account for around 1.2% of the sample.

This record comes from a study of blood T cell repertoires in COVID-19 (dated by TCRdb to 2019 to 2021). For the study in its entirety: The collaborator samples originated in the United States, Italy and Spain and spanned the acute and convalescent phases of COVID-19. The prospective study material was composed of cDNA or gDNA derived from T cells, B-cell-depleted T cells, or PBMCs. The repertoires were made available in a free public database intended to serve as a resource for research on the immune response to SARS-CoV-2. Nearly every sample came with metadata listing a de-identified subject ID, COVID-19 status, age in years and sex. Deeply sampled blood TCRbeta repertoires from subjects exposed to, actively infected with, or recovered from COVID-19 were included in the dataset. Where HLA class I and class II types were available, the types were taken from metadata supplied by the sample provider, not from assay-based typing. The samples were drawn from the first 160 participants of the ongoing ImmuneRACE study and from some 1,300 subjects provided by 6 global collaborators.

V and J lose 5 bases and 1 base, and a span of 14 bases separates them. CDR1 is given as SEHNR and CDR2 as FQNEAQ, both from the germline V gene (reference sequence). The CDR3 spans 15 residues, from the cysteine through the phenylalanine. The read is trimmed to its CDR3 DNA, 45 bases read in frame from base 1. In the prospective study, participants were about 18 to 95 years old, resided in approximately 22 geographic areas of the United States, and were enrolled through a virtual design. To assign participants to cohorts, the prospective study relied on clinical history that participants themselves reported in a screening survey and a study questionnaire. In the prospective study, mobile phlebotomists collected whole blood, serum and a nasopharyngeal or oropharyngeal swab from each participant. Over an approximately 2-month period, participants in the prospective study had the option of providing additional blood draws and questionnaires. Blood samples from the prospective study were shipped frozen or at room temperature prior to DNA extraction.

What the work shows at the level of the full study, not this receptor alone: The quantity of clinical and demographic metadata differed by source and by participant and was supplied without curation.

Recombination joined TRBV7-9 with TRBJ1-1; tentative D gene TRBD1, with 6 bases matching. The sample comprised PBMCs or T cells enriched from blood (not recorded which). This TCR came from a human donor with acute COVID-19. The donor label of this sample is uncertain. Read as DNA, the sequence is TGTGCCAGCAGCCTGGGACGGACAGAGAACACTGAAGCTTTCTTT. Its protein product is CASSLGRTENTEAFF. This CDR3, with the reference TRBV7-9 and TRBJ1-1 proteins standing in past its ends, gives the full variable domain DTGVSQNPRHKITKRGQNVTFRCDPISEHNRLYWYRQTLGQGPEFLTYFQNEAQLEKSRLLSDRFSAERPKGSFSTLEIQRTEQGDSAMYLCASSLGRTENTEAFFGQGTRLTVV.